These T cell receptor beta chains were read from a single sample in a study of blood T cell repertoires in COVID-19. TCRdb's table, derived via immunoSEQ multiplex PCR, lists solely in-frame clones and lacks some. The repertoire holds hundreds of thousands of clones, with around 90% as singletons. Source material: PBMCs or T cells enriched from blood (not recorded which). The receptor set was obtained from a woman under 30 who had recovered from COVID-19. Each CDR3 is given with its conserved first and last residue. Each record gives: J gene, V gene, D gene, clone size, CDR3 DNA, CDR3 protein. D genes are given only for firm matches. The size of a clone is reported for some rows only, either as once, few or many, or as a class for expanded clones.

j_gene: TRBJ2-5; v_gene: TRBV7-2; d_gene: TRBD1; abundance: -; CDR3nt: TGTGCCAGCAGCCCCGGGACAGGGGAAGAGACCCAGTACTTC; CDR3aa: CASSPGTGEETQYF
j_gene: TRBJ1-2; v_gene: TRBV12-3/TRBV12-4; d_gene: -; abundance: -; CDR3nt: TGTGCCAGCAGTTTGTACACTACCTATGGCTACACCTTC; CDR3aa: CASSLYTTYGYTF
j_gene: TRBJ2-1; v_gene: TRBV7-6; d_gene: TRBD2; abundance: -; CDR3nt: TGTGCCAGCAGCCCCCGGACTAGCGACAACAATGAGCAGTTCTTC; CDR3aa: CASSPRTSDNNEQFF
j_gene: TRBJ2-7; v_gene: TRBV27; d_gene: TRBD2; abundance: -; CDR3nt: TGTGCCAGCAGTTTCTTAGCGGGAGAGCTCGAGCAGTACTTC; CDR3aa: CASSFLAGELEQYF
j_gene: TRBJ2-7; v_gene: TRBV11-2; d_gene: TRBD1; abundance: -; CDR3nt: TGTGCCAGCAGGCCCCTGGGAGGGACAGGGGATCTCGAGCAGTACTTC; CDR3aa: CASRPLGGTGDLEQYF
j_gene: TRBJ1-5; v_gene: TRBV29-1; d_gene: TRBD1; abundance: -; CDR3nt: TGCAGCCGTAACCGGGACAGAGGGTCTCAGCCCCAGCATTTT; CDR3aa: CSRNRDRGSQPQHF
j_gene: TRBJ2-7; v_gene: TRBV11-3; d_gene: TRBD1; abundance: -; CDR3nt: TGTGCCAGCAGCTCCAGGGGGCTGGACGAGCAGTACTTC; CDR3aa: CASSSRGLDEQYF
j_gene: TRBJ1-1; v_gene: TRBV6-6; d_gene: -; abundance: -; CDR3nt: TGTGCCAGCAGTTACGCCGGGTCGTACACTGAAGCTTTCTTT; CDR3aa: CASSYAGSYTEAFF
j_gene: TRBJ1-6; v_gene: TRBV7-2; d_gene: TRBD1; abundance: -; CDR3nt: TGTGCCAGCAGCTTAGGGTGGACAGGGGGTTCACCCCTCCACTTT; CDR3aa: CASSLGWTGGSPLHF
j_gene: TRBJ2-2; v_gene: TRBV7-3; d_gene: -; abundance: -; CDR3nt: TGTGCCAGCAGCTTAACGCAGGAGAACACCGGGGAGCTGTTTTTT; CDR3aa: CASSLTQENTGELFF
j_gene: TRBJ2-1; v_gene: TRBV19; d_gene: -; abundance: -; CDR3nt: TGTGCCAGTAGTATACAGGGAAGCTACAATGAGCAGTTCTTC; CDR3aa: CASSIQGSYNEQFF
j_gene: TRBJ1-2; v_gene: TRBV6-6; d_gene: -; abundance: -; CDR3nt: TGTGCCAGCAGTTACTCCGAGGGACTTAACTATGGCTACACCTTC; CDR3aa: CASSYSEGLNYGYTF
j_gene: TRBJ2-1; v_gene: TRBV21-1; d_gene: -; abundance: -; CDR3nt: TGTGCCAGCAGCAGAATGGGACAGGGAGAGGGCGATGAGCAGTTCTTC; CDR3aa: CASSRMGQGEGDEQFF
j_gene: TRBJ2-2; v_gene: TRBV7-2; d_gene: -; abundance: -; CDR3nt: TGTGCCAGCAGCTTATCTAGGGCGGGGGGGGAGCTGTTTTTT; CDR3aa: CASSLSRAGGELFF
j_gene: TRBJ2-6; v_gene: TRBV18; d_gene: -; abundance: -; CDR3nt: TGTGCCAGCTCACCACGAGCTGACGGCGGTAGGGGAACTGGGGCCAACGTCCTGACTTTC; CDR3aa: CASSPRADGGRGTGANVLTF
j_gene: TRBJ2-3; v_gene: TRBV7-9; d_gene: TRBD2; abundance: -; CDR3nt: TGTGCCAGCAGCTTAGGACTAGCGGGGTTCTTGCGGGATACGCAGTATTTT; CDR3aa: CASSLGLAGFLRDTQYF
j_gene: TRBJ1-2; v_gene: TRBV2; d_gene: TRBD1; abundance: many; CDR3nt: TGTGCCAGCATTGGGACAGGGGGCGTTTTGTATGGCTACACCTTC; CDR3aa: CASIGTGGVLYGYTF
j_gene: TRBJ2-6; v_gene: TRBV5-1; d_gene: TRBD1; abundance: -; CDR3nt: TGCGCCAGCAGCATACCGACAGGGTCTGGGGCCAACGTCCTGACTTTC; CDR3aa: CASSIPTGSGANVLTF
j_gene: TRBJ2-1; v_gene: TRBV4-3; d_gene: -; abundance: -; CDR3nt: TGCGCCAGCAGCCTATACTACAATGAGCAGTTCTTC; CDR3aa: CASSLYYNEQFF
j_gene: TRBJ1-2; v_gene: TRBV12-3/TRBV12-4; d_gene: TRBD1; abundance: -; CDR3nt: TGTGCCAGCAGGGGGACAGGGAGCTATGGCTACACCTTC; CDR3aa: CASRGTGSYGYTF
j_gene: TRBJ1-2; v_gene: TRBV5-5; d_gene: TRBD1; abundance: -; CDR3nt: TGTGCCAGCAGCTCAATACCGGGACAGGGAGCTGGCTACACCTTC; CDR3aa: CASSSIPGQGAGYTF
j_gene: TRBJ2-5; v_gene: TRBV7-2; d_gene: TRBD2; abundance: -; CDR3nt: TGTGCCAGCAGCCTCCCGGGGGGTCGAGAGACCCAGTACTTC; CDR3aa: CASSLPGGRETQYF
j_gene: TRBJ2-1; v_gene: TRBV6-5; d_gene: TRBD2; abundance: -; CDR3nt: TGTGCCAGTAGGACTAGCTTCAATGAGCAGTTCTTC; CDR3aa: CASRTSFNEQFF
j_gene: TRBJ1-5; v_gene: TRBV3-1/TRBV3-2; d_gene: -; abundance: -; CDR3nt: TGTGCCAGCAGCCAAGGACAGGTCCAAGGAAATCAGCCCCAGCATTTT; CDR3aa: CASSQGQVQGNQPQHF
j_gene: TRBJ1-5; v_gene: TRBV6-5; d_gene: -; abundance: -; CDR3nt: TGTGCCAGCAGTTATGGACAGAGCAATCAGCCCCAGCATTTT; CDR3aa: CASSYGQSNQPQHF
j_gene: TRBJ2-2; v_gene: TRBV18; d_gene: -; abundance: -; CDR3nt: TGTGCCAGCTCACCCCAGCGGCAGGAGAACACCGGGGAGCTGTTTTTT; CDR3aa: CASSPQRQENTGELFF
j_gene: TRBJ1-2; v_gene: TRBV11-2; d_gene: TRBD1; abundance: -; CDR3nt: TGTGCCAGCAGCCCAGGGAGACAGGGAGCTAACTATGGCTACACCTTC; CDR3aa: CASSPGRQGANYGYTF
j_gene: TRBJ1-1; v_gene: TRBV7-6; d_gene: -; abundance: -; CDR3nt: TGTGCCAGCAGCCCCACCGGTTCCCTTGAAGCTTTCTTT; CDR3aa: CASSPTGSLEAFF
j_gene: TRBJ1-1; v_gene: TRBV7-2; d_gene: TRBD1; abundance: few; CDR3nt: TGTGCCAGCAGCTTAACAGGGGGCGACCTAAGCACTGAAGCTTTCTTT; CDR3aa: CASSLTGGDLSTEAFF
j_gene: TRBJ1-1; v_gene: TRBV15; d_gene: -; abundance: -; CDR3nt: TGTGCCACCAGCAGAGGCCTACAGTGGTACACTGAAGCTTTCTTT; CDR3aa: CATSRGLQWYTEAFF
j_gene: TRBJ1-5; v_gene: TRBV28; d_gene: -; abundance: -; CDR3nt: TGTGCCAGCAGCAGGGGCCCGAGCAATCAGCCCCAGCATTTT; CDR3aa: CASSRGPSNQPQHF
j_gene: TRBJ1-1; v_gene: TRBV28; d_gene: TRBD1; abundance: -; CDR3nt: TGTGCCAGCAGTTTACGGACAGGGGCGTCGAACACTGAAGCTTTCTTT; CDR3aa: CASSLRTGASNTEAFF
j_gene: TRBJ2-7; v_gene: TRBV19; d_gene: -; abundance: once; CDR3nt: TGTGCCAGTAGCAGACAGGGAGGATACTCTTACGAGCAGTACTTC; CDR3aa: CASSRQGGYSYEQYF
j_gene: TRBJ2-1; v_gene: TRBV4-3; d_gene: -; abundance: -; CDR3nt: TGCGCCAGCAGCCAAGGAGCTCCCGGGGAGCAGTTCTTC; CDR3aa: CASSQGAPGEQFF
j_gene: TRBJ2-7; v_gene: TRBV27; d_gene: -; abundance: -; CDR3nt: TGTGCCAGCAGTTTCTCCGTCAGGGACGAGCAGTACTTC; CDR3aa: CASSFSVRDEQYF
j_gene: TRBJ2-1; v_gene: TRBV19; d_gene: -; abundance: once; CDR3nt: TGTGCCAGTAATAGAGGGGGGGACTACAATGAGCAGTTCTTC; CDR3aa: CASNRGGDYNEQFF
j_gene: TRBJ2-3; v_gene: TRBV5-1; d_gene: -; abundance: -; CDR3nt: TGCGCCAGCAGCTCCCCCGTAATCGATACGCAGTATTTT; CDR3aa: CASSSPVIDTQYF
j_gene: TRBJ1-2; v_gene: TRBV27; d_gene: -; abundance: -; CDR3nt: TGTGCCAGCCCAGTGCCCGGGTTTAGAGACGGCTACACCTTC; CDR3aa: CASPVPGFRDGYTF
j_gene: TRBJ1-6; v_gene: TRBV19; d_gene: -; abundance: -; CDR3nt: TGTGCCAGTAAACCAGGGCGCTATAATTCACCCCTCCACTTT; CDR3aa: CASKPGRYNSPLHF
j_gene: TRBJ2-1; v_gene: TRBV19; d_gene: TRBD2; abundance: -; CDR3nt: TGTGCCAGTAGTATTAGCGGGGTAGGACCCAATGAGCAGTTCTTC; CDR3aa: CASSISGVGPNEQFF
j_gene: TRBJ2-2; v_gene: TRBV7-2; d_gene: -; abundance: once; CDR3nt: TGTGCCAGCAGCTTCTATCGGAACACCGGGGAGCTGTTTTTT; CDR3aa: CASSFYRNTGELFF
j_gene: TRBJ2-1; v_gene: TRBV29-1; d_gene: TRBD2; abundance: -; CDR3nt: TGCAGCGTTGTAGGCGGGAGACCTTACAATGAGCAGTTCTTC; CDR3aa: CSVVGGRPYNEQFF
j_gene: TRBJ1-1; v_gene: TRBV30; d_gene: -; abundance: few; CDR3nt: TGTGCCTGGACTCCAGGTTCGGGGACTGAAGCTTTCTTT; CDR3aa: CAWTPGSGTEAFF
j_gene: TRBJ2-2; v_gene: TRBV7-9; d_gene: TRBD2; abundance: few; CDR3nt: TGTGCCAGCAGCTATTACGGACTAGCGGGAGGGACCGGGGAGCTGTTTTTT; CDR3aa: CASSYYGLAGGTGELFF
j_gene: TRBJ1-1; v_gene: TRBV7-2; d_gene: -; abundance: -; CDR3nt: TGTGCCAGCAGCTTAGCTCGGGGCACTGAAGCTTTCTTT; CDR3aa: CASSLARGTEAFF
j_gene: TRBJ1-5; v_gene: TRBV14; d_gene: -; abundance: -; CDR3nt: TGTGCCAGCAGCCAAGACCGACAGAGGCCGTATAGCAATCAGCCCCAGCATTTT; CDR3aa: CASSQDRQRPYSNQPQHF
j_gene: TRBJ1-6; v_gene: TRBV5-1; d_gene: TRBD1; abundance: -; CDR3nt: TGCGCCAGCAGCCCCGGGACAGGGGGTAATAATTCACCCCTCCACTTT; CDR3aa: CASSPGTGGNNSPLHF
j_gene: TRBJ2-2; v_gene: TRBV30; d_gene: -; abundance: -; CDR3nt: TGTGCCTGGTGTGACAAGAACACCGGGGAGCTGTTTTTT; CDR3aa: CAWCDKNTGELFF
j_gene: TRBJ2-2; v_gene: TRBV5-4; d_gene: -; abundance: -; CDR3nt: TGTGCCAGCAGCCCTACGACAGAGAACACCGGGGAGCTGTTTTTT; CDR3aa: CASSPTTENTGELFF
j_gene: TRBJ2-4; v_gene: TRBV11-3; d_gene: -; abundance: once; CDR3nt: TGTGCCAGCAGCTCGAGGACCGGGGACATTCAGTACTTC; CDR3aa: CASSSRTGDIQYF
j_gene: TRBJ2-2; v_gene: TRBV18; d_gene: -; abundance: -; CDR3nt: TGTGCCAGCTCACCACTCAGCGGAATCGGGGAGCTGTTTTTT; CDR3aa: CASSPLSGIGELFF
j_gene: TRBJ2-5; v_gene: TRBV3-1/TRBV3-2; d_gene: -; abundance: -; CDR3nt: TGTGCCAGCAGCCAAGGGGAGGTTTACCAAGAGACCCAGTACTTC; CDR3aa: CASSQGEVYQETQYF
j_gene: TRBJ2-3; v_gene: TRBV19; d_gene: TRBD2; abundance: -; CDR3nt: TGTGCCAGTAGTACCACGCTAGCGGGAGGGCCAGATACGCAGTATTTT; CDR3aa: CASSTTLAGGPDTQYF
j_gene: TRBJ2-3; v_gene: TRBV4-2; d_gene: -; abundance: -; CDR3nt: TGTGCCAGCAGCCAAGACGGCGGTAGCACAGATACGCAGTATTTT; CDR3aa: CASSQDGGSTDTQYF